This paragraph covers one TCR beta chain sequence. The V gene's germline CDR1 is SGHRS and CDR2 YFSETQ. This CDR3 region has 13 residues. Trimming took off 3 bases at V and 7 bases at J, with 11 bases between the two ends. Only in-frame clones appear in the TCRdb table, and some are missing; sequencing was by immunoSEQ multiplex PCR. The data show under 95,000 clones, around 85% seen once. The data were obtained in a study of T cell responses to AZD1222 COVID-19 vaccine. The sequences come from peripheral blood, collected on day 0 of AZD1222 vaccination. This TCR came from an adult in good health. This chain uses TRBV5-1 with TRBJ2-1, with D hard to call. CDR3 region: CASSYEVRNEQFF. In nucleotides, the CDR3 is TGCGCCAGCAGCTATGAGGTCCGGAATGAGCAGTTCTTC.